Listed below are T cell receptor beta chains from one sample, sequenced in a study of identical twins. Using its own MiXCR run on the 5' RACE reads, TCRdb lists one record per CDR3 protein. This sample has approximately 500,000 distinct CDR3 sequences, with approximately 24% found just once. The same specimen was also included in a second study, on T cells expressing NK-cell markers.

The sequenced sample was CD4+ T cells sorted from blood. These receptors all stem from a woman aged 18-30 years in good health. The CDR3 runs from the conserved cysteine through the conserved F or W.

V gene	J gene	CDR3 protein
TRBV20-1	TRBJ2-1	CSASRNPGGRLNEQFF
TRBV7-2	TRBJ2-1	CASSQTSGGYNEQFF
TRBV10-1	TRBJ2-3	CASSPRTTTDTQYF
TRBV7-2	TRBJ2-7	CASSLSGGDYEQYF
TRBV5-1	TRBJ2-4	CASSLGAGQTKNIQYF
TRBV20-1	TRBJ1-3	CSALARDSGNTIYF
TRBV14	TRBJ1-2	CASSQPGRDYGYTF
TRBV6-1	TRBJ2-1	CASTPTESGYHNEQFF
TRBV20-1	TRBJ2-7	CSATPTKRGGYHEQYF
TRBV7-8	TRBJ1-2	CASSSGAEGGYTF
TRBV2	TRBJ1-2	CASSLTGQAAWSYTF
TRBV5-1	TRBJ2-3	CASSLAGRDTQYF
TRBV18	TRBJ1-3	CASSPGASSGNTIYF